This T cell receptor beta chain comes out of a study of OX40 agonist ivuxolimab in advanced cancers. General study points: With doses of 0.1 to 3.0 mg/kg, CD4+ and CD8+ blood T cells had undergone clonal expansion by week 6.

Here immunoSEQ multiplex PCR was the method, and the copy in TCRdb shows in-frame clones only, minus some. The table lists tens of thousands of clones, 91% of them singletons, with around 2.6% in the top ten. For this clone: What it binds is not known.

This CDR3 is 12 amino acids long. V was trimmed by 0 bases and J by 7 bases, leaving 7 bases between them. Per germline, CDR1 SNHLY and CDR2 FYNNEI. The source is an adult with an advanced solid tumor such as melanoma, head and neck, liver or kidney cancer. The sequenced sample was CD4+ or CD8+ T cells sorted from blood, obtained in a trial of the OX40 agonist ivuxolimab. The rearrangement joins TRBV2 to TRBJ2-7; no clear D gene. The chain's CDR3 is CASSEAFPEQYF. The CDR3 region has the DNA TGTGCCAGCAGTGAAGCCTTCCCGGAGCAGTACTTC.